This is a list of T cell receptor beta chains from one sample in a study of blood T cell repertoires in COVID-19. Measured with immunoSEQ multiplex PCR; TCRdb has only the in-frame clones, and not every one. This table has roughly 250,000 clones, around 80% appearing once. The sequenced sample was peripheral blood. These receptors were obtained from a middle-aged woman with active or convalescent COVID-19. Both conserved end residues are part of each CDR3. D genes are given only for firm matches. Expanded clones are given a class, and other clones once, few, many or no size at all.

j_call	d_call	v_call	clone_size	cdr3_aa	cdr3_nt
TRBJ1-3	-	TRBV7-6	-	CASSYDPGSSGNTIYF	TGTGCCAGCAGCTATGACCCAGGAAGCTCTGGAAACACCATATATTTT
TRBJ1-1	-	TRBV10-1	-	CASSAMWNTEAFF	TGCGCCAGCAGTGCAATGTGGAACACTGAAGCTTTCTTT
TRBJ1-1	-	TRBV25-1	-	CASSARGATDAEAFF	TGTGCCAGCAGTGCAAGGGGTGCTACGGATGCTGAAGCTTTCTTT
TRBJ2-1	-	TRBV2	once	CASTLQYNEQFF	TGTGCCAGCACGTTACAGTACAATGAGCAGTTCTTC
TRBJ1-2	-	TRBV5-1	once	CASSLNPVNYGYTF	TGCGCCAGCAGCTTGAATCCCGTGAACTATGGCTACACCTTC
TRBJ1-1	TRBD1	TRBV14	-	CASSRRTGFTEAFF	TGTGCCAGCAGCCGACGGACAGGGTTCACTGAAGCTTTCTTT
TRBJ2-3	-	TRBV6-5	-	CASRLTSTDTQYF	TGTGCCAGCAGACTTACTAGCACAGATACGCAGTATTTT
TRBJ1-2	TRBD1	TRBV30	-	CAWSVQGARIEGGYTF	TGTGCCTGGAGTGTACAGGGGGCTAGAATTGAGGGAGGCTACACCTTC
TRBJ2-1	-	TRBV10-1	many	CASSESQDSKTHEQFF	TGCGCCAGCAGTGAGTCTCAGGACTCCAAGACGCATGAGCAGTTCTTC
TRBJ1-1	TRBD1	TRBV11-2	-	CASSTQGWDTEAFF	TGTGCCAGCAGCACACAGGGGTGGGACACTGAAGCTTTCTTT
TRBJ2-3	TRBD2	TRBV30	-	CAWSGVAGVTDTQYF	TGTGCCTGGAGTGGGGTAGCGGGGGTGACAGATACGCAGTATTTT
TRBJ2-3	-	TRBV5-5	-	CASSLKYRASEDTQYF	TGTGCCAGCAGCTTGAAGTACAGGGCCTCGGAAGATACGCAGTATTTT
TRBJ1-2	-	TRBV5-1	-	CASSATYRARGYTF	TGCGCCAGCAGCGCGACCTACAGGGCTCGGGGCTACACCTTC
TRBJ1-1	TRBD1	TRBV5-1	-	CASSSRTGDTEAFF	TGCGCCAGCAGCTCCCGGACAGGGGACACTGAAGCTTTCTTT
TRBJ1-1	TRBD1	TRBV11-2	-	CASSLTGIGQGGVEAFF	TGTGCCAGCAGCTTAACGGGTATAGGACAGGGCGGAGTTGAAGCTTTCTTT
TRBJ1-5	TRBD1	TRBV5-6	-	CASSKNRDRANQPQHF	TGTGCCAGCAGCAAAAACCGGGACAGGGCTAATCAGCCCCAGCATTTT
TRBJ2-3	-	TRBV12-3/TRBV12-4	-	CASSWAGPDTQYF	TGTGCCAGCAGTTGGGCAGGGCCAGATACGCAGTATTTT
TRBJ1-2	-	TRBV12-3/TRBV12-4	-	CASSLSGSYGYTF	TGTGCCAGCAGTTTATCAGGTTCCTATGGCTACACCTTC
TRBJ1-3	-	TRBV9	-	CASSVARSGNTIYF	TGTGCCAGCAGCGTAGCCAGGTCTGGAAACACCATATATTTT
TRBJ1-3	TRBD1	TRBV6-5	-	CASSSATGPIYF	TGTGCCAGCAGTTCCGCGACAGGGCCCATATATTTT
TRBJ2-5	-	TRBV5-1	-	CASSLAKRLEETQYF	TGCGCCAGCAGCTTGGCCAAGAGGCTCGAAGAGACCCAGTACTTC
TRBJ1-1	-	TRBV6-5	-	CASIYEAVVVNTEAFF	TGTGCCAGCATTTATGAAGCGGTGGTTGTGAACACTGAAGCTTTCTTT
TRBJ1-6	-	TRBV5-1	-	CASSLSPGDSPLHF	TGCGCCAGCAGCTTGAGCCCGGGGGATTCACCCCTCCACTTT
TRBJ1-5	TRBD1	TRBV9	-	CASSEGQGASGPQHF	TGTGCCAGCAGCGAGGGACAGGGGGCCTCCGGGCCCCAGCATTTT
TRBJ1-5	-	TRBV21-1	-	CASSARQCTWLTGDQPQHF	TGTGCCAGCAGCGCCCGACAGTGTACATGGCTAACGGGTGATCAGCCCCAGCATTTT
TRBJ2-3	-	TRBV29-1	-	CSVDAWTIRVDTQYF	TGCAGCGTTGATGCTTGGACAATACGGGTAGATACGCAGTATTTT
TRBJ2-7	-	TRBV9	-	CASSVAGQARRYEQYF	TGTGCCAGCAGCGTAGCAGGGCAGGCCAGGCGCTACGAGCAGTACTTC
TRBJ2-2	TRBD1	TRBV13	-	CASSSTGGRFTGELFF	TGTGCCAGCAGCTCGACAGGGGGCCGCTTCACCGGGGAGCTGTTTTTT
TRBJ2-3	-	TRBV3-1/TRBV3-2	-	CASSQAPTWSAEDTQYF	TGTGCCAGCAGCCAAGCTCCGACATGGTCAGCCGAAGATACGCAGTATTTT
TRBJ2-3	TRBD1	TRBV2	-	CASKRGPIDTQYF	TGTGCCAGCAAAAGGGGGCCGATAGATACGCAGTATTTT
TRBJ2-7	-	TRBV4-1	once	CASSQVVSGADEQYF	TGCGCCAGCAGCCAAGTTGTTAGTGGGGCCGACGAGCAGTACTTC
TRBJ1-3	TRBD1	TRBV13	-	CASSLQGASGNTIYF	TGTGCCAGCAGCTTACAGGGGGCATCTGGAAACACCATATATTTT
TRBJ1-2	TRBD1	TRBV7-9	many	CASSLAYIDRGNGYTF	TGTGCCAGCAGCCTCGCGTATATAGACAGGGGAAATGGCTACACCTTC
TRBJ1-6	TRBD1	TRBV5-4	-	CASSLAGGRSSPLHF	TGTGCCAGCAGCTTGGCAGGGGGCCGGAGTTCACCCCTCCACTTT
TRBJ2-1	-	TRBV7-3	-	CASSLKRESSYNEQFF	TGTGCCAGCAGCTTAAAGAGGGAGAGCTCCTACAATGAGCAGTTCTTC
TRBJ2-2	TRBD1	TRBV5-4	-	CASSLEGGDRTGELFF	TGTGCCAGCAGCTTGGAAGGGGGCGACCGGACCGGGGAGCTGTTTTTT
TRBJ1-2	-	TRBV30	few	CAWRKRGEGYGYTF	TGTGCCTGGAGGAAGCGGGGCGAGGGCTATGGCTACACCTTC
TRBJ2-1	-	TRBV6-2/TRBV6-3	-	CASSYSMRQNNEQFF	TGTGCCAGCAGTTACTCAATGAGACAGAACAATGAGCAGTTCTTC
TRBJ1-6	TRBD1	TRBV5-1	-	CASSSGQGGNSPLHF	TGCGCCAGCAGCTCGGGACAGGGGGGGAATTCACCCCTCCACTTT
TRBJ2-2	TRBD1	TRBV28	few	CATLGTGFTGELFF	TGTGCCACCCTAGGGACAGGGTTCACCGGGGAGCTGTTTTTT
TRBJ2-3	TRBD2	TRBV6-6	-	CASSPFLAGGGDTQYF	TGTGCCAGCAGTCCTTTTCTAGCGGGGGGTGGGGATACGCAGTATTTT
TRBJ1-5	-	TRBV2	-	CASSERSRGGNQPQHF	TGTGCCAGCAGTGAAAGGAGCAGGGGTGGCAATCAGCCCCAGCATTTT
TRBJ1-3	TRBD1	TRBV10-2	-	CASGGQGNRNTIYF	TGCGCCAGCGGGGGACAGGGAAATAGAAACACCATATATTTT
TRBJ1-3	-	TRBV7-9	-	CASSSFGRSGNTIYF	TGTGCCAGCAGCTCCTTCGGTCGATCTGGAAACACCATATATTTT
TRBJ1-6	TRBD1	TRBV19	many	CASSKVPGQVNSPLHF	TGTGCCAGTAGTAAGGTCCCGGGACAGGTCAATTCACCCCTCCACTTT
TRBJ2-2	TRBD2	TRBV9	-	CASSASGTSAGELFF	TGTGCCAGCAGCGCCTCCGGGACTAGCGCCGGGGAGCTGTTTTTT
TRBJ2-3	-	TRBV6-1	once	CASRRTEGTDTQYF	TGTGCCAGCAGGCGGACAGAGGGCACAGATACGCAGTATTTT
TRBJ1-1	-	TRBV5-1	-	CASRGGTEAFF	TGCGCCAGCAGGGGGGGCACTGAAGCTTTCTTT
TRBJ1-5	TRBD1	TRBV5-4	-	CASSLGTGKDQPQHF	TGTGCCAGCAGCTTGGGGACAGGGAAAGATCAGCCCCAGCATTTT
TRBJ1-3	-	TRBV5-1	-	CASSFGHSGNTIYF	TGCGCCAGCAGCTTTGGGCACTCTGGAAACACCATATATTTT
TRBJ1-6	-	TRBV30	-	CAATSRSSYNSPLHF	TGTGCTGCAACCTCCCGGAGCTCCTATAATTCACCCCTCCACTTT
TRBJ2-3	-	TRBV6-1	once	CASSEVSGGTDTQYF	TGTGCCAGCAGTGAGGTATCCGGGGGCACAGATACGCAGTATTTT
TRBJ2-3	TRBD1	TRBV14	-	CASTRDRGTQYF	TGTGCCAGCACCCGCGACAGGGGTACGCAGTATTTT
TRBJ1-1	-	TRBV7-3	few	CASSAGLRDTEAFF	TGTGCCAGCAGCGCGGGACTCCGGGACACTGAAGCTTTCTTT
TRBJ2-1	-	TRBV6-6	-	CASSYSLQGAYNEQFF	TGTGCCAGCAGTTACTCTCTACAGGGTGCCTACAATGAGCAGTTCTTC
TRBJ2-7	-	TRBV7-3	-	CASRSGQSYEQYF	TGTGCCAGCAGGTCCGGACAGTCCTACGAGCAGTACTTC
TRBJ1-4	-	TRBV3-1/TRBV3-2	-	CASSFSRGTNEKLFF	TGTGCCAGCAGCTTTTCCAGGGGAACTAATGAAAAACTGTTTTTT